Described below is a single T cell receptor beta chain sequence and its context. This clonotype was recorded a few times. Its antigen remains unidentified. Per-base qualities were not stored, and no clone one base away is much larger. The treatment or condition label corresponds to: live attenuated yellow fever vaccine strain. At each blood-draw timepoint, two biological replicates of bulk PBMCs were obtained. PBMCs were isolated from peripheral blood using a standard Ficoll-Paque protocol. TriZol was used to extract RNA from bulk PBMCs, from CD4 and CD8 fractions, and from dextramer-positive and dextramer-negative fractions. This sample was included in a study of T cells after yellow fever vaccination (dated 2019 in TCRdb). About the study as a whole: The SMART-Seq v4 Ultra Low Input RNA kit was used to prepare libraries from fractions with low cell numbers. Bulk TCR alpha and beta repertoires were sequenced longitudinally to track T-cell clones before and after primary and booster YFV17D yellow fever vaccination. Two healthy male donors, one aged 18 to 29 and one aged 30 to 40 years, made up the cohort. Blood samples were taken at several timepoints before and after primary and secondary immunization, and bulk PBMC replicates and cell subsets were isolated. On the study overall, not on this receptor specifically: A small fraction of clonotypes showed up in both the CD4 and CD8 compartments, probably as a result of convergent recombination. Most clones expanded after primary vaccination were re-detected after the booster (approximately 96% of CD4 and approximately 88% of CD8), suggesting broad memory maintenance. The secondary T-cell response was found to be weaker but faster than the primary response, with a peak reached on day 5 rather than on day 15. Computational filtering was needed because FACS-sorted repertoires could contain abundant contaminating clonotypes from the bulk population. Only two donors were included in the study, so the extent to which the findings can be generalized is limited.

The instrument was an Illumina NovaSeq 6000. TCR cDNA was made using 5'RACE template switching, a step that added a universal primer site and unique molecular identifiers. Priming for cDNA synthesis came from both the TCR alpha and TCR beta constant segments. Library amplification involved two PCR steps, and the second step added sample barcodes and sequencing adapters. Sequencing of libraries was done on Illumina HiSeq 2500 (2x100 bp) or NovaSeq (2x150 bp). For the original study's pipeline: MIGEC handled demultiplexing of reads and collapsing into UMI consensus sequences, while MiXCR performed V(D)J alignment. Vaccine-responding clonotypes were defined with edgeR using replicate PBMC samples, requiring FDR below 0.01 and a log2 fold change above 5 up to day 15. Bulk clonotypes were assigned CD4 or CD8 identity according to which sequenced CD4 or CD8 repertoire held them at higher abundance. In-frame beta chains were kept once TCRdb had trimmed the public reads at Q25 with fastp and called clones with MiXCR. A single entry per CDR3 protein holds the most common genes and DNA from its merged rows. TCRdb assigned the V and J calls; the authors' analysis was not used. This sample is represented by approximately 330,000 distinct CDR3 sequences; about 4% of them were singletons. The top ten hold around 23% of the sample.

This sample comprised PBMCs, obtained 5 days after the yellow fever booster vaccination. The TCR originated in a man aged 18-30 years who received the YFV17D yellow fever vaccine.

The CDR3 reads CASSLGSRGLMNTEAFF. The nucleotides read TGTGCCAGCAGCTTAGGGTCGCGGGGCCTTATGAACACTGAAGCTTTCTTT. The sequence is built from TRBV7-6 and TRBJ1-1; the D gene is perhaps TRBD1, from 5 matching bases. The CDR3 contains 17 residues, cysteine and phenylalanine counted. Solely the CDR3 DNA is kept, with 51 bases framed from the first base. The germline ends are 15 bases apart after V is trimmed by 1 base and J by 0 bases. The germline V gene provides CDR1 SGHVS and CDR2 FNYEAQ.